This TCR beta chain was captured in a study of blood T cell repertoires in COVID-19. Study-level information: The United States, Italy and Spain were the sources of the acute and convalescent COVID-19 samples.

Trimming removed 4 bases at V and 0 bases at J, with 12 bases between. Germline V gene lookup returns CDR1 MNHEY and CDR2 SMNVEV (reference sequence). The CDR3 runs 15 residues. Source study methods: Amplification of reference gene primers provided the estimated nucleated cell counts. The repertoire was sequenced with immunoSEQ multiplex PCR; TCRdb's copy has only in-frame clones and lacks some. V, J and clone size are those of that table, while D and trimming were read from the DNA. The sample consists of about 130,000 clones, around 80% of them appearing once. The rearrangement uses TRBV27 and TRBJ1-2; D is unresolved. Sample: peripheral blood. The source is a man aged 35-49 years with active or convalescent COVID-19. CDR3 sequence: CASSSRGVPNYGYTF. CDR3 in DNA: TGTGCCAGCAGTTCCCGGGGAGTACCTAACTATGGCTACACCTTC.